Following are 23 T cell receptor beta chains from one sample sequenced in a study of early T cells in non-severe SARS-CoV-2 infection. In TCRdb, the 5' RACE reads were re-called with MiXCR into one record per CDR3 protein. The profile covers under 85,000 distinct CDR3 sequences, with roughly 13% appearing a single time and approximately 11% taken by the ten largest. Sequencing was done on a sample of whole blood. The source is an adult who was a healthcare worker with PCR-confirmed SARS-CoV-2 infection or an uninfected control (not recorded which).

V usage is TRBV6-5 and J usage is TRBJ1-1; D is undetermined. The CDR3 runs to 15 residues. Germline CDR1 MNHEY, CDR2 SVGAGI. V was clipped by 6 bases and J by 0 bases, with 14 bases between them. The CDR3 is CASRSGPPMNTEAFF. CDR3 nucleotide sequence: TGTGCCAGCAGGTCTGGACCGCCCATGAACACTGAAGCTTTCTTT.

V and J are TRBV7-8 and TRBJ2-3; 8 nucleotides agree with TRBD2. The V gene's germline CDR1 is SGHVS and CDR2 FQNEAQ. CDR3 length: 16 amino acids. V lost 4 bases to trimming and J lost 2 bases; unmatched junction nucleotides: 8. The CDR3 spells CASSSRLASSTDTQYF. The DNA of the CDR3 is TGTGCCAGCAGCTCTCGACTAGCGAGCTCCACAGATACGCAGTATTTT. The variable domain in full, completed from reference TRBV7-8 and TRBJ2-3, reads GAGVSQSPRYKVAKRGQDVALRCDPISGHVSLFWYQQALGQGPEFLTYFQNEAQLDKSGLPSDRFFAERPEGSVSTLKIQRTQQEDSAVYLCASSSRLASSTDTQYFGPGTRLTVL.

The chain joins TRBV28 to TRBJ1-6; 10 bases match TRBD1. Germline V lookup: CDR1 MDHEN, CDR2 SYDVKM. The CDR3 is made up of 14 amino acids. The V and J ends lost 8 bases and 10 bases, in that order; junction bases with no gene match: 8. Written as DNA, the CDR3 is TGTGCCAGCCGGACCGGGACAGGGGAATCACCCCTCCACTTT. Translating gives CASRTGTGESPLHF.

At least ten counts were recorded for this clonotype. The J gene is TRBJ2-7, the V gene TRBV3-1, with D perhaps TRBD2 (5 bases). V was trimmed by 4 bases and J by 9 bases, leaving 19 bases between them. The CDR3 consists of 14 residues. Germline loops: CDR1 LGHDT, CDR2 YNNKEL (reference sequence). The CDR3 nucleotides read TGTGCCAGCAGCCTCGGGGAAGCGACTTTCGGGCAGTACTTC. Encoded protein: CASSLGEATFGQYF.

Here the CDR3 reads CASSQVGGRMIDTQYF. The CDR3, as DNA: TGTGCCAGCAGCCAAGTTGGCGGTCGGATGATAGATACGCAGTATTTT. The chain couples TRBV14 to TRBJ2-3; D call uncertain. From germline, CDR1 is SGHDN and CDR2 FVKESK. The CDR3 sequence is 16 residues long. V lost 1 base, J lost 5 bases, and 16 bases lay in between.

This rearrangement joins TRBV28 to TRBJ2-3; no clear D. The CDR3 length is 14 residues. Germline CDR1 is MDHEN and CDR2 is SYDVKM. V dropped 6 bases and J dropped 1 base, with 11 bases sitting between them. Here the CDR3 DNA reads TGTGCCAGCAGAACCCCGTGGGGCACAGATACGCAGTATTTT. Translated, it gives CASRTPWGTDTQYF.

This chain uses TRBV5-1 with TRBJ2-7, with D possibly TRBD2 on 6 matching bases. The CDR3 extends over 13 amino acids. Trimming took off 0 bases at V and 7 bases at J, with 11 bases between the two ends. Germline V gene data show CDR1 as SGHRS and CDR2 as YFSETQ. The chain's CDR3 is CASSLGVGGEQYF. DNA for the CDR3: TGCGCCAGCAGCTTGGGGGTCGGAGGGGAGCAGTACTTC.

The chain combines TRBV7-2 with TRBJ2-5, with 11 bases aligning to TRBD2. Germline V CDR1 and CDR2: SGHTA, FQGNSA. The CDR3 is made up of 14 amino acids. J lost 4 bases, V lost 4 bases, and 2 bases had no gene match. DNA of the CDR3: TGTGCCAGCAGCTCCGGGACTAGCGGAGAGACCCAGTACTTC. Its protein product is CASSSGTSGETQYF.

CDR3 loop: CASSHDLFGIGQRYEQYF. The CDR3 DNA reads TGCGCCAGCAGCCACGATCTATTCGGAATCGGGCAACGCTACGAGCAGTACTTC. The V and J genes are TRBV4-1 and TRBJ2-7, with D unresolved. The CDR3 extends over 18 amino acids. Trimming left V 3 bases short and J 3 bases short, with 24 bases between. Germline CDR1 and CDR2: MGHRA and YSYEKL.

CDR3 in amino acids: CASSFGQSTDTQYF. The CDR3 DNA reads as TGTGCCAGCAGTTTCGGTCAGAGCACAGATACGCAGTATTTT. V usage is TRBV28 and J usage is TRBJ2-3, with unresolved D. CDR1 is MDHEN and CDR2 is SYDVKM in the germline V gene. The CDR3 sequence is 14 residues long. V dropped 3 bases and J dropped 0 bases, with 7 bases sitting between them.

The V gene is TRBV5-1, the J gene TRBJ1-2; D not resolved. CDR1 is SGHRS, CDR2 YFSETQ, per germline. V shed 0 bases and J shed 4 bases, with 13 bases lying between them. The CDR3 consists of 15 residues. Here the CDR3 DNA reads TGCGCCAGCAGCTTGGATTGGCCTCCCCTCTATGGCTACACCTTC. The encoded protein is CASSLDWPPLYGYTF.

The rearrangement links TRBV7-3 to TRBJ2-3; 11 bases are shared with TRBD1. Per the germline V gene, CDR1 is SGHTA and CDR2 is FQGTGA. The CDR3 is made up of 14 amino acids. J gave up 4 bases and V 4 bases, and 1 base lay outside the gene matches. As DNA, the CDR3 is TGTGCCAGCAGCTGGACAGGGGGCGCAGATACGCAGTATTTT. Its protein product is CASSWTGGADTQYF.

This clonotype was found many times. The chain recombines TRBV29-1 with TRBJ2-1, with 7 bases identical to TRBD1. The CDR3 loop spans 12 amino acids. V lost 6 bases and J lost 9; bases outside the gene matches: 8. Germline V gives CDR1 SQVTM, CDR2 ANQGSEA. CDR3 loop: CSVATGVGEQFF. The CDR3 coding sequence is TGCAGCGTAGCTACAGGGGTCGGTGAGCAGTTCTTC.

This clonotype was seen a handful of times. The chain recombines TRBV28 with TRBJ2-7; 8 nucleotides line up with TRBD2. Germline assignment: CDR1 MDHEN and CDR2 SYDVKM. J lost 9 bases, V lost 8 bases, and 6 bases had no gene match. The CDR3 runs 11 residues. CDR3 DNA: TGTGCCAGCGCCGGGGGGGCGCCGCAGTACTTC. Its protein is CASAGGAPQYF.

This rearrangement joins TRBV7-2 to TRBJ2-1, with D uncertain. The V end lost 2 bases, the J end lost 9 bases, and 8 bases lay between the germline ends. The germline V gene encodes CDR1 SGHTA and CDR2 FQGNSA. The CDR3 covers 12 residues. The CDR3 DNA sequence: TGTGCCAGCAGCTTAAACCTCGGTGAGCAGTTCTTC. The encoded protein is CASSLNLGEQFF.

This clonotype showed up just a few times. V gene TRBV18 combines with J gene TRBJ2-7, with D tentatively TRBD1 (6 bases). Germline V CDR1 and CDR2: KGHSH, LQKENI. This CDR3 is built from 14 residues. Trimming pared 2 bases from V and 3 bases from J, leaving 11 bases between. The chain's CDR3 is CASSPTTGSYEQYF. The CDR3 nucleotides read TGTGCCAGCTCACCAACAACAGGGAGCTACGAGCAGTACTTC.

This clonotype was observed at least ten times. The rearrangement links TRBV3-1 to TRBJ2-7, with 7 nucleotides matching TRBD1. V shed 5 bases, J shed 4 bases, and the junction held 14 bases outside the gene matches. The CDR3 is 16 amino acids. Germline lookup yields CDR1 LGHDT and CDR2 YNNKEL (reference sequence). The CDR3 loop is CASSTRPIGTVYEQYF. DNA for the CDR3: TGTGCCAGCAGCACGCGCCCAATAGGGACAGTATACGAGCAGTACTTC.

The genes are TRBV7-9 and TRBJ2-7; D call uncertain. Per the germline V gene, CDR1 is SEHNR and CDR2 is FQNEAQ (reference sequence). Trimming stripped 5 bases from V and 3 bases from J, with 11 bases between. CDR3 length: 13 residues. As DNA, the CDR3 is TGTGCCAGCAGCCCTCGTCTGGTCTACGAGCAGTACTTC. Translated: CASSPRLVYEQYF.

V gene TRBV29-1 combines with J gene TRBJ2-5; D unclear. V was pared by 7 bases and J by 5 bases, with 8 bases between. CDR3 length equals 10 residues. CDR1 is SQVTM and CDR2 is ANQGSEA in the germline V gene. The CDR3 DNA follows: TGCAGCGCCCAAGAGGAGACCCAGTACTTC. The encoded protein is CSAQEETQYF.

The chain uses TRBV7-2 and TRBJ1-2; 10 bases agree with TRBD1. V gave up 5 bases and J gave up 4 bases; unmatched junction bases: 10. Per germline, CDR1 SGHTA and CDR2 FQGNSA. The CDR3 spans 16 residues. The CDR3 region has the DNA TGTGCCAGCAGCAAGTACGACAGGGGGCACGGCTATGGCTACACCTTC. Its protein product is CASSKYDRGHGYGYTF.

This clonotype was picked up a small number of times. This chain links TRBV11-2 with TRBJ2-7, with 13 bases fitting TRBD2. Trimming removed 5 bases from V and 8 bases from J; junction bases left unmatched: 12. This CDR3 is 16 amino acids long. Per the germline V gene, CDR1 is SGHAT and CDR2 is FQNNGV. CDR3 residues: CASSNSPGTSGAKQYF. Written as DNA, the CDR3 is TGTGCCAGCAGCAATTCCCCCGGGACTAGCGGGGCTAAGCAGTACTTC.

This sequence joins TRBV28 and TRBJ2-7; D gene uncertain. V lost 1 base and J lost 0, with 19 bases in between. This CDR3 comprises 18 residues. Germline V gene data show CDR1 as MDHEN and CDR2 as SYDVKM. The DNA for the CDR3 is TGTGCCAGCAGTTTATCGTTCCCACTCTCACGCAGCTCCTACGAGCAGTACTTC. Translated, it gives CASSLSFPLSRSSYEQYF.

This clonotype appeared a few times. The chain employs TRBV4-1 and TRBJ2-7, with 8 bases matching TRBD1. Germline V gene sequence: CDR1 MGHRA, CDR2 YSYEKL. This CDR3 spans 15 amino acids. The trim removed 0 bases at V and 3 bases at J, leaving 4 bases unmatched. The CDR3 region has the DNA TGCGCCAGCAGCCAAGAGAGTACAGGGGGCTACGAGCAGTACTTC. This encodes CASSQESTGGYEQYF.